This record concerns one T cell receptor (beta chain) sequence. The sample belongs to a study of blood T cells in healthy people across ages. Together with a sample-barcoded 5' primer, a J-beta primer mix was included in a second PCR lasting about 7 to 12 cycles. Every sample gave at least 2.5 million paired-end reads containing CDR3. TCRdb reprocessed the 5' RACE reads via MiXCR and lists one record per CDR3 protein. This sample has over 1,500,000 distinct CDR3 sequences, with 30% to 40% found just once. The CDR3 has 15 amino acids. Trimming cost V 3 bases and J 2 bases; bases outside gene matches: 4.

The chain carries TRBV12-3 or TRBV12-4 and TRBJ2-5; TRBD2 matches at 9 bases. The sequenced sample was blood. The receptor's source is a human donor in good health. In DNA, the CDR3 is TGTGCCAGCAGTTTCGCCGCGGGGGGGCAAGAGACCCAGTACTTC. It is translated as CASSFAAGGQETQYF.